These 4 T cell receptor beta chains originate from one sample sequenced in a study of Ad26.COV2.S vaccination and SARS-CoV-2 variants. Treatment given: about 20 received Ad26.COV2.S at low or high dose, single or two shots; roughly five received placebo; per-sample allocation not given. Specimen acquisition occurred on day 63 following the initial vaccine or placebo injection. The method was immunoSEQ multiplex PCR; TCRdb's version includes in-frame clones alone and lacks a portion of them. Here the sample spans hundreds of thousands of clones, more than 75% being singletons. Material: peripheral blood, obtained in a trial of Ad26.COV2.S vaccine versus placebo. The receptors here all came from a person aged 18 to 59 who received the Ad26.COV2.S COVID-19 vaccine or a placebo.

The chain is built from TRBV10-3 and TRBJ1-3, with unresolved D. V gave up 6 bases and J gave up 0 bases, with 12 bases separating them. The CDR3 extends over 15 amino acids. Germline lookup yields CDR1 ENHRY and CDR2 SYGVKD. The CDR3 loop reads CAISRRRDSGNTIYF. The CDR3 DNA reads as TGTGCCATCAGCAGGAGACGGGACTCTGGAAACACCATATATTTT.

The J gene is TRBJ2-1, the V gene TRBV7-9; the D gene is possibly TRBD1 (6 bases). V dropped 5 bases and J dropped 7 bases, with 18 bases sitting between them. The CDR3 is 15 amino acids. Germline V gene lookup returns CDR1 SEHNR and CDR2 FQNEAQ (reference sequence). CDR3 nucleotides: TGTGCCAGCAGCATCAGGGGAATTTCTAGGAATGAGCAGTTCTTC. This gives the protein CASSIRGISRNEQFF.

The V and J genes are TRBV19 and TRBJ1-1, with 8 bases lining up with TRBD1. CDR3 length equals 16 residues. J lost 5 bases, V lost 5 bases, and 13 bases had no gene match. CDR1 and CDR2 from the germline V gene are LNHDA and SQIVND (reference sequence). The CDR3 nucleotides read TGTGCCAGTAGTTTACTTCAGGGCAGGGGGCATACTGAAGCTTTCTTT. Translating gives CASSLLQGRGHTEAFF.

V usage is TRBV27 and J usage is TRBJ2-7, with 8 bases fitting TRBD2. Germline CDR1 is MNHEY and CDR2 is SMNVEV (reference sequence). The V gene end was trimmed by 5 bases and the J gene end by 0 bases; junction bases not matched to a gene: 6. The CDR3 totals 15 residues. CDR3 sequence: CASSPSGGSSYEQYF. CDR3 nucleotide sequence: TGTGCCAGCAGTCCCTCGGGAGGGAGCTCCTACGAGCAGTACTTC.